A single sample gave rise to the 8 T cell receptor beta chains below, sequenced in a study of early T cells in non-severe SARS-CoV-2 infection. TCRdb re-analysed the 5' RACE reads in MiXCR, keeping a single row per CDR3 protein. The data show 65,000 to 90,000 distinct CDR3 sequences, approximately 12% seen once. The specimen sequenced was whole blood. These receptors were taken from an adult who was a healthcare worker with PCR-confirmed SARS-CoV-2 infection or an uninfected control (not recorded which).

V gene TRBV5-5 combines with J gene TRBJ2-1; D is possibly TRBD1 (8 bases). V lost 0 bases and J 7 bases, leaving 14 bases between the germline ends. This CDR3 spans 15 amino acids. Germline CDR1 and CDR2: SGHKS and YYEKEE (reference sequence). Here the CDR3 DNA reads TGTGCCAGCAGCTTGGCAGGACAGGGAGGGAATGAGCAGTTCTTC. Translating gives CASSLAGQGGNEQFF.

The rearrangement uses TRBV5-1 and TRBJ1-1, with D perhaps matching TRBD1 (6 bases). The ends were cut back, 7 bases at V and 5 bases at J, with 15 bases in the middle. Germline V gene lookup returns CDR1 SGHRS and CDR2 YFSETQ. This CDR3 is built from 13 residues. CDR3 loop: CASGRQAGTEAFF. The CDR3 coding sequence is TGCGCCAGCGGAAGACAGGCGGGGACTGAAGCTTTCTTT.

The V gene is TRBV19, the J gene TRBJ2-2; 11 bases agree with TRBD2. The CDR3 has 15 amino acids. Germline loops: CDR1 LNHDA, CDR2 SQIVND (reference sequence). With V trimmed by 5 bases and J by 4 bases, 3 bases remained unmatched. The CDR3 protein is CASSRTSGSTGELFF. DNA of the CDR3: TGTGCCAGTAGTCGAACTAGCGGGAGCACCGGGGAGCTGTTTTTT.

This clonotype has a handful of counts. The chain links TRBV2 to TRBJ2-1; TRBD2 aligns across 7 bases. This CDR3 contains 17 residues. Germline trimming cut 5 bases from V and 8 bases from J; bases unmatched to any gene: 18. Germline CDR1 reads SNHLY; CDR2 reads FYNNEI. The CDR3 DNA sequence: TGTGCCAGCAGTACCCCCCGGGACCGGCGGGGGTACTATGAGCAGTTCTTC. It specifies CASSTPRDRRGYYEQFF.

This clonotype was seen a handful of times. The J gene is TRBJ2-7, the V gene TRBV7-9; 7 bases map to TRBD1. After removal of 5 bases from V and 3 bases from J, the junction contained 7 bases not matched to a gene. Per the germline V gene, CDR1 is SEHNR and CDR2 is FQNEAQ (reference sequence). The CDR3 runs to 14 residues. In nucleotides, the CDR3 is TGTGCCAGCAGCCCTGACAGGGCCCTCTACGAGCAGTACTTC. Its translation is CASSPDRALYEQYF.

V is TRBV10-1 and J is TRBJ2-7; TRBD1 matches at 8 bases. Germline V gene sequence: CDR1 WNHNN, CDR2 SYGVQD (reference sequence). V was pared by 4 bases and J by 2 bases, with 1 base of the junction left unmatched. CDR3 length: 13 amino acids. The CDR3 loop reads CASSGTGTYEQYF. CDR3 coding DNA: TGCGCCAGCAGTGGGACAGGGACCTACGAGCAGTACTTC.

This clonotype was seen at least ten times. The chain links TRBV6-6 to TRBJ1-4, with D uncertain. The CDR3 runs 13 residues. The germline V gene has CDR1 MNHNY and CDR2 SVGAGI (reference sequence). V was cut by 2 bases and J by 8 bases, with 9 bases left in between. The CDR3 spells CASSYDRREKLFF. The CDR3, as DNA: TGTGCCAGCAGTTACGACCGGAGGGAAAAACTGTTTTTT.

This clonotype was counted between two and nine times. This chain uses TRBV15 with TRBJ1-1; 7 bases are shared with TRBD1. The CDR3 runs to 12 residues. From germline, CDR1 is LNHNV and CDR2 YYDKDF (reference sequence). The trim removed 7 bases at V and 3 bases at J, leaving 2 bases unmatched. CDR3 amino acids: CATNQGDTEAFF. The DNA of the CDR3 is TGTGCCACCAACCAGGGGGACACTGAAGCTTTCTTT.